This T cell receptor beta chain was sequenced during a study of graft-versus-host responses after intestinal transplantation. At the level of the study: Anti-thymocyte globulin induction preceded about 3 years of tacrolimus and steroid maintenance in all recipients.

Trimming removed 4 bases at V and 4 bases at J, with 17 bases between. This CDR3 spans 16 amino acids. CDR1 and CDR2 (germline): MGHRA, YSYEKL. Study-level points and caveats: Early post-transplant falls in HvG clones accompanied the peak levels of circulating GvH clones.

Concerning this clone itself: The antigen is not known.

The assay was immunoSEQ multiplex PCR, and TCRdb's table has in-frame clones only and misses some. Of about 120,000 clones in the sample, over 85% are singletons; the top ten hold around 0.12%. The TCR originated in a human donor who received an intestinal transplant. The chain combines TRBV4-1 with TRBJ1-5, with D uncertain. The specimen was unstimulated CD4+ T cells sorted from spleen or lymph node cells, collected before intestinal transplant. The CDR3 DNA reads as TGCGCCAGCAGCCCGGAATCACGGGCGGGGAATCAGCCCCAGCATTTT. It codes for CASSPESRAGNQPQHF.